These T cell receptor beta chains were read from a single sample in a study of T cells in Graves' hyperthyroidism and ophthalmopathy. TCRdb reprocessed the multiplex PCR reads via MiXCR and lists one record per CDR3 protein. The sample lists fewer than 750,000 distinct CDR3 sequences, 14% to 15% seen once, with 3.5% to 4.5% in the top ten. Sequences were obtained from blood. These receptors were obtained from a woman between 40 and 55 years old with Graves' ophthalmopathy. Each CDR3 is given with its conserved first and last residue. D genes are given only for firm matches. The size field is filled for only some rows; it gives once, few, many or a size class.

size: many
V: TRBV20-1
J: TRBJ1-5
D: NA
CDR3: CSVTTGNQPQHF
DNA: TGCAGTGTGACGACAGGAAATCAGCCCCAGCATTTT

size: many
V: TRBV7-2
J: TRBJ1-1
D: NA
CDR3: CASSLVGGVLTEAFF
DNA: TGTGCCAGCAGCTTAGTAGGGGGTGTCCTCACTGAAGCTTTCTTT

size: many
V: TRBV6-2/TRBV6-3
J: TRBJ2-2
D: TRBD2
CDR3: CASRPSGRYTGELFF
DNA: TGTGCCAGCAGACCAAGCGGGAGGTATACCGGGGAGCTGTTTTTT

size: many
V: TRBV29-1
J: TRBJ2-7
D: NA
CDR3: CSVEDLGDEQYF
DNA: TGCAGCGTTGAAGATCTGGGGGACGAGCAGTACTTC

size: many
V: TRBV29-1
J: TRBJ2-7
D: NA
CDR3: CSVGTTTGLGYEQYF
DNA: TGCAGCGTTGGTACTACTACAGGGTTGGGCTACGAGCAGTACTTC

size: NA
V: TRBV6-1
J: TRBJ1-2
D: NA
CDR3: CAGRDRFNYGYTF
DNA: TGTGCCGGCCGGGACCGATTTAACTATGGCTACACCTTC

size: many
V: TRBV6-4
J: TRBJ2-2
D: NA
CDR3: CASSDSGSRYTGELFF
DNA: TGTGCCAGCAGTGACTCTGGTAGCCGATACACCGGGGAGCTGTTTTTT

size: many
V: TRBV2
J: TRBJ2-7
D: NA
CDR3: CASTREHGGYEQYF
DNA: TGTGCCAGCACGCGTGAACATGGGGGCTACGAGCAGTACTTC

size: many
V: TRBV7-8
J: TRBJ1-5
D: NA
CDR3: CASSPSSSSNQPQHF
DNA: TGTGCCAGCAGCCCTAGCTCCTCTAGCAATCAGCCCCAGCATTTT

size: NA
V: TRBV12-3/TRBV12-4
J: TRBJ2-2
D: NA
CDR3: CASPTSQGAGELFF
DNA: TGTGCCAGTCCCACGTCACAGGGTGCCGGGGAGCTGTTTTTT

size: few
V: TRBV20-1
J: TRBJ2-7
D: NA
CDR3: CSASPAESSYEQYF
DNA: TGCAGTGCTAGCCCCGCGGAAAGCTCCTACGAGCAGTACTTC

size: many
V: TRBV20-1
J: TRBJ1-6
D: TRBD1
CDR3: CSARGGQGSSPLHF
DNA: TGCAGTGCTAGAGGAGGACAGGGGAGTTCACCCCTCCACTTT

size: NA
V: TRBV30
J: TRBJ2-2
D: NA
CDR3: CARSVRFTGELFF
DNA: TGTGCCCGGAGTGTACGGTTTACCGGGGAGCTGTTTTTT

size: many
V: TRBV6-5
J: TRBJ1-2
D: NA
CDR3: CASSYASRRGYTF
DNA: TGTGCCAGCAGTTACGCATCCAGGCGTGGCTACACCTTC

size: NA
V: TRBV12-3/TRBV12-4
J: TRBJ2-5
D: TRBD2
CDR3: CASSQGLAGVVRTQYF
DNA: TGTGCCAGCAGTCAAGGACTAGCGGGAGTCGTACGGACCCAGTACTTC

size: few
V: TRBV6-5
J: TRBJ2-7
D: NA
CDR3: CASSTRGGTYEQYF
DNA: TGTGCCAGCAGTACCCGGGGCGGTACCTACGAGCAGTACTTC

size: many
V: TRBV12-3/TRBV12-4
J: TRBJ1-2
D: NA
CDR3: CASSLLGASYGYTF
DNA: TGTGCCAGCAGTTTATTAGGGGCTTCCTATGGCTACACCTTC

size: many
V: TRBV28
J: TRBJ2-5
D: NA
CDR3: CASSLWGGGETQYF
DNA: TGTGCCAGCAGTTTATGGGGTGGGGGGGAGACCCAGTACTTC

size: NA
V: TRBV6-1
J: TRBJ1-3
D: TRBD1
CDR3: CASMKGDRTRYRGTIYF
DNA: TGTGCCAGCATGAAAGGGGACAGGACCCGTTATCGCGGCACCATATATTTT

size: NA
V: TRBV6-1
J: TRBJ2-7
D: NA
CDR3: CASKERNNEQYF
DNA: TGTGCCAGCAAGGAAAGAAATAACGAGCAGTACTTC

size: many
V: TRBV6-5
J: TRBJ1-5
D: TRBD1
CDR3: CASISPGTGSNQPQHF
DNA: TGTGCCAGCATTAGTCCCGGGACAGGGAGCAATCAGCCCCAGCATTTT

size: NA
V: TRBV5-5
J: TRBJ2-7
D: TRBD2
CDR3: CASTYPSSGSLYEQYF
DNA: TGTGCCAGCACCTACCCCTCTAGCGGGAGTCTCTACGAGCAGTACTTC